The 20 T cell receptor beta chains below all came from one sample that was sequenced in a study of T cell responses to AZD1222 COVID-19 vaccine. The table came from immunoSEQ multiplex PCR; TCRdb's copy has only in-frame clones and leaves some out. Of roughly 150,000 clones listed, about 88% are singletons. The sequences come from peripheral blood, collected after recovery from COVID-19. All receptors come from an adult who had recovered from COVID-19.

V usage is TRBV6-1 and J usage is TRBJ2-7; the D gene is possibly TRBD2 (7 bases). Trimming took 3 bases from V and 3 from J, leaving 12 bases between them. The CDR3 extends over 14 amino acids. CDR1 is MNHNS and CDR2 is SASEGT in the germline V gene. CDR3 in amino acids: CASSEGGPNYEQYF. In nucleotides, the CDR3 is TGTGCCAGCAGTGAGGGGGGGCCGAACTACGAGCAGTACTTC.

V and J are TRBV9 and TRBJ2-7, with 8 bases matching TRBD1. With V trimmed by 2 bases and J by 6 bases, 7 bases remained unmatched. Germline assignment: CDR1 SGDLS and CDR2 YYNGEE. The CDR3 contains 14 residues. The DNA for the CDR3 is TGTGCCAGCAGCGTTTCGGGACAGGAGTCCGAGCAGTACTTC. This codes for CASSVSGQESEQYF. Full variable domain (missing parts from reference TRBV9 and TRBJ2-7): DSGVTQTPKHLITATGQRVTLRCSPRSGDLSVYWYQQSLDQGLQFLIQYYNGEERAKGNILERFSAQQFPDLHSELNLSSLELGDSALYFCASSVSGQESEQYFGPGTRLTVT.

As DNA, the CDR3 is TGTGCCACCAGCAACCCGGACAGGGCGGCCTACGAGCAGTACTTC. It encodes CATSNPDRAAYEQYF. The rearrangement joins TRBV15 to TRBJ2-7; 8 bases agree with TRBD1. Trimming removed 4 bases from V and 2 bases from J; junction bases left unmatched: 7. This CDR3 is 15 amino acids long. Germline V gene sequence: CDR1 LNHNV, CDR2 YYDKDF (reference sequence).

This chain uses TRBV3-1 (or the pseudogene TRBV3-2) with TRBJ2-1; TRBD2 agrees at 10 bases. The CDR3 has 16 amino acids. The junction had 7 bases not matched to a gene; V was cut back by 4 bases and J by 4 bases. Germline lookup yields CDR1 LGHDT and CDR2 YNNKEL (reference sequence). Here the CDR3 DNA reads TGTGCCAGCAGCCTACGGACTAGCGGAGATTACAATGAGCAGTTCTTC. Translated: CASSLRTSGDYNEQFF.

The rearrangement joins TRBV28 to TRBJ1-6; 7 bases map to TRBD1. CDR1 MDHEN and CDR2 SYDVKM come from the germline V gene. The V segment lost 2 bases and the J segment 5 bases; nucleotides outside the gene matches: 6. CDR3 length: 16 amino acids. The CDR3, as DNA: TGTGCCAGCAGTTTAGGAGGGGGCGGTAATAATTCACCCCTCCACTTT. Translating it yields CASSLGGGGNNSPLHF.

This sequence joins TRBV28 and TRBJ2-6; D remains unclear. V was clipped by 7 bases and J by 0 bases, with 7 bases between them. The CDR3 loop spans 14 amino acids. Per the germline V gene, CDR1 is MDHEN and CDR2 is SYDVKM. The CDR3 here is CASTAYSGANVLTF. CDR3 bases: TGTGCCAGCACCGCGTACTCTGGGGCCAACGTCCTGACTTTC.

The V gene is TRBV29-1, the J gene TRBJ1-2, with TRBD1 matching over 9 bases. CDR3 length: 14 amino acids. The V gene's germline CDR1 is SQVTM and CDR2 ANQGSEA. After removal of 2 bases from V and 4 bases from J, the junction contained 5 bases not matched to a gene. CDR3: CSVERGQGFYGYTF. The CDR3 region has the DNA TGCAGCGTTGAAAGGGGACAGGGATTCTATGGCTACACCTTC.

The rearrangement uses TRBV7-6 and TRBJ2-1; D uncertain. Germline CDR1 is SGHVS and CDR2 is FNYEAQ. Trimming removed 1 base at V and 0 bases at J, with 7 bases between. The CDR3 has 15 residues. CDR3 residues: CASSLDPGSYNEQFF. CDR3 nucleotide sequence: TGTGCCAGCAGCTTAGATCCGGGCTCCTACAATGAGCAGTTCTTC.

The chain carries TRBV9 and TRBJ2-3; D call uncertain. The V gene lost 0 bases and the J gene lost 2 bases, with 7 bases spanning the gap. The CDR3 consists of 14 residues. Germline assignment: CDR1 SGDLS and CDR2 YYNGEE. The CDR3 nucleotides are TGTGCCAGCAGCGTAGGGGTAACCACAGATACGCAGTATTTT. Amino acids: CASSVGVTTDTQYF.

The chain couples TRBV2 to TRBJ2-7, with TRBD1 identical over 8 bases. Germline V lookup: CDR1 SNHLY, CDR2 FYNNEI. The CDR3 has 14 residues. J was trimmed by 2 bases and V by 5 bases; bases with no gene match: 5. The CDR3 protein is CASSQGANTYEQYF. The CDR3 bases are TGTGCCAGCAGTCAGGGGGCAAACACCTACGAGCAGTACTTC.

This clone came up a few times. The J gene is TRBJ1-1, the V gene TRBV9; D gene uncertain. Trimming took 6 bases from V and 0 from J, leaving 12 bases between them. The CDR3 is made up of 14 amino acids. Germline V gene data show CDR1 as SGDLS and CDR2 as YYNGEE. The chain's CDR3 is CASTLDGVNTEAFF. Written as DNA, the CDR3 is TGTGCCAGCACCTTGGATGGGGTGAACACTGAAGCTTTCTTT.

The V call is TRBV5-1, the J call TRBJ1-4; D is perhaps TRBD1 (6 bases). V was clipped by 3 bases and J by 6 bases, with 15 bases between them. CDR3 size: 15 residues. Germline V gene sequence: CDR1 SGHRS, CDR2 YFSETQ. The CDR3 DNA reads as TGCGCCAGCAGCTCTTCCGGGACAAAAGATGAAAAACTGTTTTTT. Its protein is CASSSSGTKDEKLFF. The entire variable domain, with the rest obtained from reference TRBV5-1 and TRBJ1-4, is as follows: KAGVTQTPRYLIKTRGQQVTLSCSPISGHRSVSWYQQTPGQGLQFLFEYFSETQRNKGNFPGRFSGRQFSNSRSEMNVSTLELGDSALYLCASSSSGTKDEKLFFGSGTQLSVL.

This clone has more than one count but fewer than ten. The chain uses TRBV12-3 or TRBV12-4 and TRBJ1-6; unclear D gene. V lost 5 bases and J lost 11, with 7 bases in between. The length of the CDR3 is 11 residues. The CDR3 sequence: CASSAYTPLHF. The CDR3 nucleotides are TGTGCCAGCAGTGCCTATACACCCCTCCACTTT.

The chain has TRBV19 and TRBJ2-1, with 10 bases matching TRBD2. CDR3 length: 15 amino acids. J lost 3 bases, V lost 5 bases, and 4 bases had no gene match. CDR1 LNHDA and CDR2 SQIVND come from the germline V gene (reference sequence). CDR3 DNA sequence: TGTGCCAGTAGTCCTAGCGGGAGAGGCTACAATGAGCAGTTCTTC. Residues: CASSPSGRGYNEQFF. The variable domain in full, with the rest retrieved from reference TRBV19 and TRBJ2-1, is DGGITQSPKYLFRKEGQNVTLSCEQNLNHDAMYWYRQDPGQGLRLIYYSQIVNDFQKGDIAEGYSVSREKKESFPLTVTSAQKNPTAFYLCASSPSGRGYNEQFFGPGTRLTVL.

As regards this clone: In the same sample, other DNA sequences code for this CDR3. This rearrangement joins TRBV9 to TRBJ1-1, with unresolved D. The CDR3 contains 9 residues. V was trimmed by 3 bases and J by 8 bases, leaving 2 bases between them. In germline, CDR1 is SGDLS, CDR2 YYNGEE. As DNA, the CDR3 is TGTGCCAGCAGCGCAGAAGCTTTCTTT. Its protein product is CASSAEAFF.

V gene TRBV24-1 combines with J gene TRBJ1-3; D remains unclear. The CDR3 extends over 13 amino acids. Deletions cut 10 bases from V and 0 bases from J, with 9 bases between. CDR1 and CDR2 (germline): KGHDR, SFDVKD. CDR3 region: CATKDPSGNTIYF. The CDR3 DNA reads as TGTGCCACTAAAGACCCCTCTGGAAACACCATATATTTT.

The chain has TRBV25-1 and TRBJ1-4, with D possibly being TRBD1 (5 bases). Looked up from germline, CDR1 is MGHDK and CDR2 is SYGVNS. V was shortened by 3 bases and J by 8 bases, with 13 bases between the two germline ends. The CDR3 covers 14 residues. The chain's CDR3 is CASSEWGSSEKLFF. The CDR3 DNA reads TGTGCCAGCAGTGAGTGGGGGTCTTCGGAAAAACTGTTTTTT.

The chain joins TRBV7-8 to TRBJ2-3; weak D call: TRBD1 (6 bases). This CDR3 contains 15 residues. The germline V and J ends were trimmed by 5 bases and 3 bases, with 15 bases remaining between them. The germline V gene encodes CDR1 SGHVS and CDR2 FQNEAQ. In DNA, the CDR3 is TGTGCCAGCAGCCAATCGACAGGAGCGACAGATACGCAGTATTTT. Encoded protein: CASSQSTGATDTQYF.

Worth noting for this clone: Other DNA sequences in the same sample also yield this CDR3. The chain couples TRBV6-5 to TRBJ1-1; D gene ambiguous. The V end lost 0 bases, the J end lost 1 base, and 9 bases lay between the germline ends. Germline V gene data show CDR1 as MNHEY and CDR2 as SVGAGI. CDR3 length: 15 residues. The CDR3 loop is CASSYSGKGNTEAFF. The CDR3, as DNA: TGTGCCAGCAGTTACTCAGGGAAGGGGAACACTGAAGCTTTCTTT.

This chain links TRBV7-2 with TRBJ1-2; 9 positions match TRBD1. V lost 6 bases to trimming and J lost 6 bases; unmatched junction nucleotides: 8. CDR1 SGHTA and CDR2 FQGNSA come from the germline V gene. CDR3 length: 14 residues. This CDR3 is CASRVGGTGHGYTF. In DNA form, the CDR3 reads TGTGCCAGCAGAGTAGGGGGGACAGGGCATGGCTACACCTTC. Variable domain in full (rest from reference TRBV7-2 and TRBJ1-2): GAGVSQSPSNKVTEKGKDVELRCDPISGHTALYWYRQSLGQGLEFLIYFQGNSAPDKSGLPSDRFSAERTGGSVSTLTIQRTQQEDSAVYLCASRVGGTGHGYTFGSGTRLTVV.